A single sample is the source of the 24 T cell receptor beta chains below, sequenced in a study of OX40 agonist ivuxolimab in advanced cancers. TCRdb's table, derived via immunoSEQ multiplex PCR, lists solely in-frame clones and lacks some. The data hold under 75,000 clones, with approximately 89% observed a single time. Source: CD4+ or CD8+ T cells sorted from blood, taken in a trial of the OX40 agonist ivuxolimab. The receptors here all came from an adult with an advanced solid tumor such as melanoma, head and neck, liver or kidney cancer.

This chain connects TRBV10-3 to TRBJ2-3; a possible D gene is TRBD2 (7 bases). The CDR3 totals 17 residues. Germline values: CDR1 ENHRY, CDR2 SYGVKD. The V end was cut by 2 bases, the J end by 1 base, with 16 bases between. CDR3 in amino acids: CAISEGMGGPGTDTQYF. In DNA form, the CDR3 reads TGTGCCATCAGTGAGGGGATGGGGGGGCCTGGCACAGATACGCAGTATTTT.

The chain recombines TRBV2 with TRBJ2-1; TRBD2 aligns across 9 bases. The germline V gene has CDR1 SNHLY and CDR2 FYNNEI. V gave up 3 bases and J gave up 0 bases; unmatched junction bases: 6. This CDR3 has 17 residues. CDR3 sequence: CASSDGLAPRSYNEQFF. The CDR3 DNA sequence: TGTGCCAGCAGTGACGGACTAGCGCCGCGCTCCTACAATGAGCAGTTCTTC.

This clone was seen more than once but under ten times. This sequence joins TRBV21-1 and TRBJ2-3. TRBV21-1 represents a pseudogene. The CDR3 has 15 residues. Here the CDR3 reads CASSSTPRGGDTQYF. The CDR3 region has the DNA TGTGCCAGCAGCAGCACCCCCAGGGGGGGAGATACGCAGTATTTT.

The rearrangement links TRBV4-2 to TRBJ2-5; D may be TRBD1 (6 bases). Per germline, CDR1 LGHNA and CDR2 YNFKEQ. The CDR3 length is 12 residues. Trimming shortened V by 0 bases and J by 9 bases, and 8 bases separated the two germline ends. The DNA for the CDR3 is TGTGCCAGCAGCCAAGAAGAGGGGGCCCAGTACTTC. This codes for CASSQEEGAQYF.

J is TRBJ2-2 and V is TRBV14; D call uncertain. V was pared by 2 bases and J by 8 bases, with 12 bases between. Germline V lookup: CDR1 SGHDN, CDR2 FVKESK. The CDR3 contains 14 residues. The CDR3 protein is CASSQYSLLGELFF. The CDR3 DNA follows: TGTGCCAGCAGCCAATACAGTCTGCTAGGGGAGCTGTTTTTT.

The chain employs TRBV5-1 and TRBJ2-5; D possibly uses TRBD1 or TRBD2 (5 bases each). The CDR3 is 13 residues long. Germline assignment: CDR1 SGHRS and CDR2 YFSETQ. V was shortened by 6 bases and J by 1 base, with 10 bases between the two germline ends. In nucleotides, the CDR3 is TGCGCCAGCACCAGGGACGGCCAAGAGACCCAGTACTTC. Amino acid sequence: CASTRDGQETQYF.

Here the CDR3 DNA reads TGTGCCAGCAGCCAATCAAGCAGCAATCAGCCCCAGCATTTT. Amino acids: CASSQSSSNQPQHF. The chain recombines TRBV7-9 with TRBJ1-5; D uncertain. Germline V lookup: CDR1 SEHNR, CDR2 FQNEAQ (reference sequence). Deletions cut 5 bases from V and 1 base from J, with 9 bases between. There are 14 residues in the CDR3. Drawing the rest from reference TRBV7-9 and TRBJ1-5, the complete variable domain is DTGVSQNPRHKITKRGQNVTFRCDPISEHNRLYWYRQTLGQGPEFLTYFQNEAQLEKSRLLSDRFSAERPKGSFSTLEIQRTEQGDSAMYLCASSQSSSNQPQHFGDGTRLSIL.

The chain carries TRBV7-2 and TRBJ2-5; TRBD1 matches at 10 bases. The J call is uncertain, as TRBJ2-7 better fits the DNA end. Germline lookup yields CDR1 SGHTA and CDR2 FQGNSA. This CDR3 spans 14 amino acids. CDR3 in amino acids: CASSLRGQGNEQYF. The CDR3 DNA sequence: TGTGCCAGCAGCCTTCGGGGACAGGGGAACGAGCAGTACTTC.

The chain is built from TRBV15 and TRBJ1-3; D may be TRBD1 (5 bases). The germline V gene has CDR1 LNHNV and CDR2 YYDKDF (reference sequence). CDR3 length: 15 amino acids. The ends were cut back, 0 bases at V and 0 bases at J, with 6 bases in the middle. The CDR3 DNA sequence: TGTGCCACCAGCAGAGAGGGGGGCTCTGGAAACACCATATATTTT. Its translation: CATSREGGSGNTIYF.

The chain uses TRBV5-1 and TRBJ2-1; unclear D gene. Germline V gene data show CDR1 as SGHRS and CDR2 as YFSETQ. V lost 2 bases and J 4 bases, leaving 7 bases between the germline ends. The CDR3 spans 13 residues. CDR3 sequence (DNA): TGCGCCAGCAGCTTTATACCTTACAATGAGCAGTTCTTC. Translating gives CASSFIPYNEQFF.

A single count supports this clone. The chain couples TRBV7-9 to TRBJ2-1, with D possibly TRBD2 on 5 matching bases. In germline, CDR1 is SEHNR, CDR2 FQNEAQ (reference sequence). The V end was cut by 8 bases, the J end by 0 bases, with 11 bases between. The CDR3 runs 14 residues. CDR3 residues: CASGGLSSYNEQFF. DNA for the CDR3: TGTGCCAGCGGAGGTTTAAGCTCCTACAATGAGCAGTTCTTC. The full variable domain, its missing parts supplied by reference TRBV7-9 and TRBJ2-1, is DTGVSQNPRHKITKRGQNVTFRCDPISEHNRLYWYRQTLGQGPEFLTYFQNEAQLEKSRLLSDRFSAERPKGSFSTLEIQRTEQGDSAMYLCASGGLSSYNEQFFGPGTRLTVL.

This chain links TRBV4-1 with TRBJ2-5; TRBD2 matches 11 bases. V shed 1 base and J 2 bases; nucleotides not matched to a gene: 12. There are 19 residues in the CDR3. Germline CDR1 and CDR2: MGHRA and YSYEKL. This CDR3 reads CASSQGPGASGGLQETQYF. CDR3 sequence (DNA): TGCGCCAGCAGCCAAGGCCCCGGGGCTAGCGGGGGGCTACAAGAGACCCAGTACTTC.

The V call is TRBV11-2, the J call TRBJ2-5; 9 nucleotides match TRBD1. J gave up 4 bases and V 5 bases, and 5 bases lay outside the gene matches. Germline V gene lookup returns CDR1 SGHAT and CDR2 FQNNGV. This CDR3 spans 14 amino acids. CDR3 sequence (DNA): TGTGCCAGCAGCGGACGACAGGGGGGAGAGACCCAGTACTTC. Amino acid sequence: CASSGRQGGETQYF.

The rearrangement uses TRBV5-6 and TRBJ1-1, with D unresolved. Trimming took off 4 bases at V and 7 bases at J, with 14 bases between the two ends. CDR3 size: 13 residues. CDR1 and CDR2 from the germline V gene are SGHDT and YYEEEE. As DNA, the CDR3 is TGTGCCAGCAGCCGTGTGACGTCAGGTGAAGCTTTCTTT. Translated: CASSRVTSGEAFF.

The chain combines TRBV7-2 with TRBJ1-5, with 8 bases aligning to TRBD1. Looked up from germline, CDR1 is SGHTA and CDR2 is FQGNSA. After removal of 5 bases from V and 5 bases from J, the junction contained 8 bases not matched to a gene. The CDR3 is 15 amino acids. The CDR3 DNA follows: TGTGCCAGCAGCGGGAGGACAGGGAGGGATCAGCCCCAGCATTTT. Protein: CASSGRTGRDQPQHF. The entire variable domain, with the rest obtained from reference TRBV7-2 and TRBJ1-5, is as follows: GAGVSQSPSNKVTEKGKDVELRCDPISGHTALYWYRQSLGQGLEFLIYFQGNSAPDKSGLPSDRFSAERTGGSVSTLTIQRTQQEDSAVYLCASSGRTGRDQPQHFGDGTRLSIL.

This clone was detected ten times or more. CDR3 sequence reads: CASSYSGGEQYF. The DNA for the CDR3 is TGTGCCAGCAGTTACTCGGGTGGGGAGCAGTACTTC. The rearrangement uses TRBV6-6 and TRBJ2-7, with no clear D. CDR1 and CDR2 (germline): MNHNY, SVGAGI (reference sequence). This CDR3 spans 12 amino acids. With 0 bases removed from V and 7 bases from J, the gap between germline ends came to 7 bases.

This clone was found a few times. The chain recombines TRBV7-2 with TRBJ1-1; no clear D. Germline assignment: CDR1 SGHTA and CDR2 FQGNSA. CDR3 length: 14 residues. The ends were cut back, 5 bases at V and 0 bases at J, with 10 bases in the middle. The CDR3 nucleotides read TGTGCCAGCAGCCTCACAATGATGAACACTGAAGCTTTCTTT. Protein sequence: CASSLTMMNTEAFF.

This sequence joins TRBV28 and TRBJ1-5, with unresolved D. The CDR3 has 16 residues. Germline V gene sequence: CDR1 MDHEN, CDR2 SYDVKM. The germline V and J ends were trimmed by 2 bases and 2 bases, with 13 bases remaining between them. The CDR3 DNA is TGTGCCAGCAGTTTAGGGTCTGGGAGAGGCAATCAGCCCCAGCATTTT. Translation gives CASSLGSGRGNQPQHF.

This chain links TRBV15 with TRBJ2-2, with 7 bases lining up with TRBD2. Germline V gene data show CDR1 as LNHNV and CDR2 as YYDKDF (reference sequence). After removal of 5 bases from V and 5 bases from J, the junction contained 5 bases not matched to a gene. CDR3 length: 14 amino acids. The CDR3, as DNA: TGTGCCACCAGCTCACGGACTAGGACCGGGGAGCTGTTTTTT. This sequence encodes CATSSRTRTGELFF.

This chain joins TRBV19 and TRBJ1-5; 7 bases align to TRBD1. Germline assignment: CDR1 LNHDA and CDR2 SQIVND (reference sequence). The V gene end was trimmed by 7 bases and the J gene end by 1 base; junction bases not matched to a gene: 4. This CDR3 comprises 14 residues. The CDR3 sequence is CASKEGQSNQPQHF. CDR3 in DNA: TGTGCCAGTAAGGAGGGACAGAGCAATCAGCCCCAGCATTTT.

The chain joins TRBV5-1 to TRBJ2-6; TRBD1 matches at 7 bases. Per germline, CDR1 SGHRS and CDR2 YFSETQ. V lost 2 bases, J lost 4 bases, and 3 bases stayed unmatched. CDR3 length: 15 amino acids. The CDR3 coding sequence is TGCGCCAGCAGCTTAACAGGGGAGGGGGCCAACGTCCTGACTTTC. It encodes CASSLTGEGANVLTF.

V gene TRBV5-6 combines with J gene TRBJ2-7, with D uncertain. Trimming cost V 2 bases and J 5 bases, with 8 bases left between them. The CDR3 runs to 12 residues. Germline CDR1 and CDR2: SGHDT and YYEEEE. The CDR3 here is CASSFTGDEQYF. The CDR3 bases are TGTGCCAGCAGCTTTACTGGGGACGAGCAGTACTTC.

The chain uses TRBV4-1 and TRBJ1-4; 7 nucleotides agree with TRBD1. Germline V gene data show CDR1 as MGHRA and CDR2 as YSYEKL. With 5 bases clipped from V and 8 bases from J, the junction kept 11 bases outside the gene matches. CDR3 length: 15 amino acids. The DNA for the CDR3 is TGCGCCAGCAGCTCCGGACAACAGGGGCCCGAAAAACTGTTTTTT. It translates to CASSSGQQGPEKLFF.

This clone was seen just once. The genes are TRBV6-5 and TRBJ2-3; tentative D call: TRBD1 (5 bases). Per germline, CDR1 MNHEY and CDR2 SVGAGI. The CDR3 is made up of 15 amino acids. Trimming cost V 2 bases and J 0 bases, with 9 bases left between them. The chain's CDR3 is CASSYNRPSTDTQYF. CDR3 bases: TGTGCCAGCAGTTACAACAGGCCTAGCACAGATACGCAGTATTTT.